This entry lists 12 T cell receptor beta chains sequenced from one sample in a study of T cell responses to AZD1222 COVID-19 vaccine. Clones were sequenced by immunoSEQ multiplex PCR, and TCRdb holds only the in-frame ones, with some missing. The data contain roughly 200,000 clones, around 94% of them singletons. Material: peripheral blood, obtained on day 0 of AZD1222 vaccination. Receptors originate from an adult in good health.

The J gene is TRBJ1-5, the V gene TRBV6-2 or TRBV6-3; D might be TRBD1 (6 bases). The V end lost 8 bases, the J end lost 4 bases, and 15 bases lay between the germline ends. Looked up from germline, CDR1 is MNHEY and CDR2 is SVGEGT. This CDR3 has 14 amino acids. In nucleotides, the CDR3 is TGTGCCAGCGGCCCCGGGACACGGAATCAGCCCCAGCATTTT. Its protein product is CASGPGTRNQPQHF.

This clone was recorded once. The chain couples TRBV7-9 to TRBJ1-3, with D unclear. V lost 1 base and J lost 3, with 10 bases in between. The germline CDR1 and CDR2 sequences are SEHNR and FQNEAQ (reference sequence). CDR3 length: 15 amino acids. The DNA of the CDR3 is TGTGCCAGCAGCTTAGGCTCCGGGGATGGAAACACCATATATTTT. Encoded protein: CASSLGSGDGNTIYF.

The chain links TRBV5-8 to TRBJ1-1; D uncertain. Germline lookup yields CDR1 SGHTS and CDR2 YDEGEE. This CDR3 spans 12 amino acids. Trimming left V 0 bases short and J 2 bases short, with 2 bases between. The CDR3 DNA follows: TGTGCCAGCAGCTTGGTTAACACTGAAGCTTTCTTT. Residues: CASSLVNTEAFF. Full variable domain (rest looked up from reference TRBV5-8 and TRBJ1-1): EAGVTQSPTHLIKTRGQQATLRCSPISGHTSVYWYQQALGLGLQFLLWYDEGEERNRGNFPPRFSGRQFPNYSSELNVNALELEDSALYLCASSLVNTEAFFGQGTRLTVV.

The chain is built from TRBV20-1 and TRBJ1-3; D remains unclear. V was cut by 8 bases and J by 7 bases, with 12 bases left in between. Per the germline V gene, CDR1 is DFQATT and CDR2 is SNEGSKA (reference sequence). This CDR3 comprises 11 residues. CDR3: CSIRRSNTIYF. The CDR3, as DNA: TGCAGTATAAGGCGGTCGAACACCATATATTTT.

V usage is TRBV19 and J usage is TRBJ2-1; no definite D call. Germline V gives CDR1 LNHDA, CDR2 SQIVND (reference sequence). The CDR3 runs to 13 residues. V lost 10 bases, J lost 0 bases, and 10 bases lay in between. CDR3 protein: CATSPSSYNEQFF. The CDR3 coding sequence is TGTGCCACCTCGCCAAGCTCCTACAATGAGCAGTTCTTC. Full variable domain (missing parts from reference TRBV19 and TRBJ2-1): DGGITQSPKYLFRKEGQNVTLSCEQNLNHDAMYWYRQDPGQGLRLIYYSQIVNDFQKGDIAEGYSVSREKKESFPLTVTSAQKNPTAFYLCATSPSSYNEQFFGPGTRLTVL.

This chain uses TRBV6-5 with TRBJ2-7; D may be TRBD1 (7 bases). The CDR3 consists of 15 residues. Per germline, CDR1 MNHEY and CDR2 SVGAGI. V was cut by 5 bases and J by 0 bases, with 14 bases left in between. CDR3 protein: CASSQWGDSSYEQYF. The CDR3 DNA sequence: TGTGCCAGCAGTCAATGGGGGGACAGCTCCTACGAGCAGTACTTC.

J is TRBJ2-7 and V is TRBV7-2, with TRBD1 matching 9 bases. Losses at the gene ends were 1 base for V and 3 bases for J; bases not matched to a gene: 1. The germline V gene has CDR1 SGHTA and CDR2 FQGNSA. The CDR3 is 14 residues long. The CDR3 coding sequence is TGTGCCAGCAGCTTAGTGACAGGGGGCTACGAGCAGTACTTC. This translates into CASSLVTGGYEQYF.

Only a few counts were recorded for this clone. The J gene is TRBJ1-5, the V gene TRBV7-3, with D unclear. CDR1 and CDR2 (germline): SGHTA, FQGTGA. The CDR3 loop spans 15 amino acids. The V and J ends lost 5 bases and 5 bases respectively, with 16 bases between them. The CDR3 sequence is CASSKDGRGHQPQHF. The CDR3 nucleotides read TGTGCCAGCAGCAAAGATGGCCGAGGCCATCAGCCCCAGCATTTT.

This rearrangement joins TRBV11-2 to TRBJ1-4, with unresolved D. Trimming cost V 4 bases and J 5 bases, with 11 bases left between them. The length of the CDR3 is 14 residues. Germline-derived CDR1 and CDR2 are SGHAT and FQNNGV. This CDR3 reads CASSSGVQNEKLFF. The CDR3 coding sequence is TGTGCCAGCAGCTCTGGGGTCCAAAATGAAAAACTGTTTTTT.

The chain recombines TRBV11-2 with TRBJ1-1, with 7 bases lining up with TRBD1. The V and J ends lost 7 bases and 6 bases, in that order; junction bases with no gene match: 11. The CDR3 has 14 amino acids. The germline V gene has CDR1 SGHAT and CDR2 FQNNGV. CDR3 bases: TGTGCCAGCACCCAGAACAGGGGAGGTGCTGAAGCTTTCTTT. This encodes CASTQNRGGAEAFF.

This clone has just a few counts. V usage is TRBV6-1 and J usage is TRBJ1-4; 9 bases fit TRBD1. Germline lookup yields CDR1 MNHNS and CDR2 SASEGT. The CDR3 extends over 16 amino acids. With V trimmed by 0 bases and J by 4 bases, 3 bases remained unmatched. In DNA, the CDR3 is TGTGCCAGCAGTGAAGCGCCGGGACAGGGTAATGAAAAACTGTTTTTT. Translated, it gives CASSEAPGQGNEKLFF.

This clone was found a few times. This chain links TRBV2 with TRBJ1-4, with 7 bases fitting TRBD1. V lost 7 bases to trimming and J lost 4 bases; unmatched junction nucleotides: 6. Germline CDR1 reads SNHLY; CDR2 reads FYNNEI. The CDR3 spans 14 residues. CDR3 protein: CASKGDSLNEKLFF. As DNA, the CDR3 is TGTGCCAGCAAAGGGGACAGCCTTAATGAAAAACTGTTTTTT.